The rows below give T cell receptor beta chains drawn from one sample of a study of T cell responses to AZD1222 COVID-19 vaccine. TCRdb's copy holds only in-frame clones and misses some; the assay was immunoSEQ multiplex PCR. The table lists around 180,000 clones, about 90% of them singletons. Sequenced material: peripheral blood, taken on day 0 of AZD1222 vaccination. The source of these receptors is an adult in good health. Each CDR3 is given with its conserved first and last residue. The D gene is left open where the match is weak. Rows may omit the clone size; those that give it use once, few, many or a size class.

clone_size j_call v_call d_call cdr3_nt cdr3_aa
few TRBJ2-1 TRBV5-1 . TGCGCCAGCAGCTTGGGGACCGTAAGTGAGCAGTTCTTC CASSLGTVSEQFF
. TRBJ2-1 TRBV4-2 . TGTGCCAGCAGCCAAGTCTGGCGGGGCCAGAGCTCCTACAATGAGCAGTTCTTC CASSQVWRGQSSYNEQFF
. TRBJ2-7 TRBV6-5 TRBD1 TGTGCCAGCGGGACAGGGAAATACGAGCAGTACTTC CASGTGKYEQYF
. TRBJ2-3 TRBV28 . TGTGCCAGCAGTTTAGGGGCACGCACAGATACGCAGTATTTT CASSLGARTDTQYF
. TRBJ1-2 TRBV20-1 TRBD1 TGCAGTGCTAGTTTGCTCCTTGGCAGGGGGCTTGATGGCTACACCTTC CSASLLLGRGLDGYTF
. TRBJ2-3 TRBV3-1/TRBV3-2 . TGTGCCAGCAGCCAAGTGTCCTCAGGGACAGATACGCAGTATTTT CASSQVSSGTDTQYF
once TRBJ1-5 TRBV27 . TGTGCCAGCAGAAGTAATCAGCCCCAGCATTTT CASRSNQPQHF
. TRBJ2-1 TRBV7-7 . TGTGCCAGCAGCTTAGACCAGGGGTTCGAGCAGTTCTTC CASSLDQGFEQFF
. TRBJ1-5 TRBV7-2 . TGTGCCAGCAGCTTAGGACCGAATCAGCCCCAGCATTTT CASSLGPNQPQHF
. TRBJ1-4 TRBV3-1/TRBV3-2 . TGTGCCAGCAGCCAGGGACTGCGTAATGAAAAACTGTTTTTT CASSQGLRNEKLFF
. TRBJ2-1 TRBV4-1 . TGCGCCAGCAGCCAGCACAGGGTATCAGGCAATGAGCAGTTCTTC CASSQHRVSGNEQFF
. TRBJ2-7 TRBV6-5 . TGTGCCGGTGGTATAGGCTACGAGCAGTACTTC CAGGIGYEQYF
once TRBJ1-3 TRBV27 . TGTGCCAGCAGTTTTTGTCGCCCAAAAAGGGTGGCAGCCGGAAACACCATATATTTT CASSFCRPKRVAAGNTIYF
once TRBJ2-7 TRBV6-5 . TGTGCCAGCGTGTGGGGGCCCTCTAGCTCCTACGAGCAGTACTTC CASVWGPSSSYEQYF
. TRBJ2-7 TRBV6-5 . TGTGCCAGCAGGGCCGGGACTGCCAGCTCCTACGAGCAGTACTTC CASRAGTASSYEQYF
once TRBJ2-1 TRBV3-1/TRBV3-2 TRBD2 TGTGCCAGCAGCCAATACGGGGGGGCACCCTACAATGAGCAGTTCTTC CASSQYGGAPYNEQFF
. TRBJ1-1 TRBV5-4 . TGTGCCAGCAGATTAGGAGTTATGAACACTGAAGCTTTCTTT CASRLGVMNTEAFF
. TRBJ2-3 TRBV18 . TGTGCCAGCTCACCATTTTTTGGCCCCAGCACAGATACGCAGTATTTT CASSPFFGPSTDTQYF
. TRBJ2-7 TRBV30 . TGTGCCTGGAGCGCCTCCTGGGCCGGAGAGCAGTACTTC CAWSASWAGEQYF
few TRBJ2-1 TRBV5-6 TRBD2 TGTGCCAGCAGCGGAGAACTAGCGGGGGGTGTCTATGAGCAGTTCTTC CASSGELAGGVYEQFF
. TRBJ1-4 TRBV3-1/TRBV3-2 . TGTGCCAGCAGCCCGCCTGCAACTAATGAAAAACTGTTTTTT CASSPPATNEKLFF
. TRBJ1-4 TRBV19 . TGTGCCAGTAGTATACAAGCAACTAATGAAAAACTGTTTTTT CASSIQATNEKLFF
. TRBJ2-1 TRBV7-2 . TGTGCCAGCAGCTTAGTCGATCGAGCGGGCCCGTCTAATCGGTTCTTC CASSLVDRAGPSNRFF
. TRBJ1-1 TRBV11-3 . TGTGCCAGCAGCTCACAGGAAGACACTGAAGCTTTCTTT CASSSQEDTEAFF
. TRBJ1-6 TRBV2 TRBD1 TGTGCCAGCAGCGGCCGGGACAGGGGGCCTTCACCCCTCCACTTT CASSGRDRGPSPLHF
. TRBJ1-1 TRBV30 . TGTGCCTGGAGTGACACCGGGAACACTGAAGCTTTCTTT CAWSDTGNTEAFF
few TRBJ1-3 TRBV12-3/TRBV12-4 . TGTGGATGTCGGCCGGTCTCTGGAAACACCATATATTTT CGCRPVSGNTIYF
. TRBJ1-6 TRBV7-9 . TGTGCCAGCAGCCGCCGGGGAGGGGGTCCTAATTCACCCCTCCACTTT CASSRRGGGPNSPLHF
. TRBJ1-3 TRBV29-1 . TGCAGCGTTGATTCCGGAAACACCATATATTTT CSVDSGNTIYF
. TRBJ1-5 TRBV18 . TGTGCCAGCTCACCACGGCCGGGCGGAGGTACGGAGCCCCAGCATTTT CASSPRPGGGTEPQHF
. TRBJ2-2 TRBV7-9 TRBD1 TGTGCCAGCAGCTTAGGGACAGGGGACACCGGGGAGCTGTTTTTT CASSLGTGDTGELFF
. TRBJ1-6 TRBV18 . TGTGCCAGCTCACCCGCCGGGCTATTGGGCAATTCACCCCTCCACTTT CASSPAGLLGNSPLHF
. TRBJ2-7 TRBV3-1/TRBV3-2 . TGTGCCAGCAGCCAAGCCTTCGCGGGACCCTACGAGCAGTACTTC CASSQAFAGPYEQYF
. TRBJ2-5 TRBV7-9 TRBD1 TGTGCCAGCAGCCGAGAATGGACAGGGCCCAAAGAGACCCAGTACTTC CASSREWTGPKETQYF
. TRBJ2-3 TRBV7-9 TRBD2 TGTGCCAGCAGCTTAGGGACTAGAGGATATACGCAGTATTTT CASSLGTRGYTQYF
few TRBJ2-2 TRBV11-2 TRBD1 TGTGCCAGCAGCTTAGATATGGCAGGGGGTTCTAGATCGGCCGGGGAGCTGTTTTTT CASSLDMAGGSRSAGELFF
. TRBJ1-6 TRBV4-3 TRBD1 TGCGCCAGCAGCCAGGACGTACCAGGGGGAAAGGGTAATTCACCCCTCCACTTT CASSQDVPGGKGNSPLHF
. TRBJ1-5 TRBV19 . TGTGCCAGTACTTGGGGAAGAGTAAGCAATCAGCCCCAGCATTTT CASTWGRVSNQPQHF
. TRBJ1-1 TRBV4-3 . TGCGCCAGCAGCCAAGATGTGGGGAACACTGAAGCTTTCTTT CASSQDVGNTEAFF
. TRBJ2-7 TRBV11-2 . TGTGCCAGCCGCCGTGGGACAGCGGGGCGGTACGAGCAGTACTTC CASRRGTAGRYEQYF
. TRBJ1-5 TRBV19 . TGTGCCAGTAGTATGGGTGGCAATCAGCCCCAGCATTTT CASSMGGNQPQHF
few TRBJ2-1 TRBV2 . TGTGCCAGCAGTCAAACCCCCGAGGATGAGCAGTTCTTC CASSQTPEDEQFF
. TRBJ1-5 TRBV28 . TGTGCCAGCAGTCATCCCAATCAGCCCCAGCATTTT CASSHPNQPQHF
. TRBJ2-5 TRBV27 TRBD2 TGTGCCAGCAGCCCACCGGGACTACATCAAGAGACCCAGTACTTC CASSPPGLHQETQYF
. TRBJ2-5 TRBV6-2/TRBV6-3 TRBD1 TGTGCCAGCAGTTACGGAGGACAGGGGGCAGGGGAGACCCAGTACTTC CASSYGGQGAGETQYF
. TRBJ2-5 TRBV5-1 TRBD2 TGCGCCAGCAGCTGGGCACCAGCGGGGGGGCAAGAGACCCAGTACTTC CASSWAPAGGQETQYF